These T cell receptor beta chains were read from a single sample in a study of blood T cells in healthy people across ages. TCRdb reanalysed the 5' RACE reads using MiXCR and keeps one entry per CDR3 protein. This table holds 650,000 to 700,000 distinct CDR3 sequences, 52% found once. Sequenced material: blood. The source is a woman over 75 in good health. Each CDR3 is given with its conserved first and last residue. The D gene is left open where the match is weak. A row's size may be missing; if present it is once, few, many or a size class.

J gene	D gene	clone size	V gene	CDR3 DNA	CDR3 protein
TRBJ2-1	-	once	TRBV21-1	TGTGCCAGCAGCACAAGAGGGGCGGGGACCTACAATGAGCAGTTCTTC	CASSTRGAGTYNEQFF
TRBJ2-3	TRBD1	many	TRBV5-1	TGCGCCAGCAGCACGACAGGGACCACAGATACGCAGTATTTT	CASSTTGTTDTQYF
TRBJ2-3	-	-	TRBV7-9	TGTGCCAGCAACCTGGACACGGGGTCAGATACGCAGTATTTT	CASNLDTGSDTQYF
TRBJ1-1	TRBD1	-	TRBV7-7	TGTGCCAGCAGCCCCATCGGGGGGACAGGTCGGAACACTGAAGCTTTCTTT	CASSPIGGTGRNTEAFF
TRBJ2-1	-	few	TRBV5-1	TGCGCCAGCAGCCTAGGGGCGGGGACGACGCTCAATGAGCAGTTCTTC	CASSLGAGTTLNEQFF
TRBJ1-4	TRBD1	-	TRBV29-1	TGCAGCGCATGCGTGGGACAGGGGACGGAAAAACTGTTTTTT	CSACVGQGTEKLFF
TRBJ1-2	-	many	TRBV7-2	TGTGCCAGCAGCTTAGGGTTCGTGGAGCTTAGCTATGGCTACACCTTC	CASSLGFVELSYGYTF
TRBJ2-5	TRBD1	few	TRBV7-2	TGTGCCAGCAGGTACGACAGGGGGACAAACAATGAGCAGTACTTC	CASRYDRGTNNEQYF
TRBJ2-7	-	-	TRBV4-1	TGCGCCAGCAGCCAAACTCCAGGGAAGGGCTCCTACGAGCAGTACTTC	CASSQTPGKGSYEQYF
TRBJ2-6	-	-	TRBV24-1	TGTGCCATCAGTGACCACTCTGGGGCCAACGTCCTGACTTTC	CAISDHSGANVLTF
TRBJ2-7	-	-	TRBV20-1	TGCAGTGCTAGAGATTTATCCGGGAGTGGCTCCTACGAGCAGTACTTC	CSARDLSGSGSYEQYF
TRBJ1-2	-	-	TRBV30	TGTGCCTGGAGTGTAACCGGGAGAAGCTATGGCTACACCTTC	CAWSVTGRSYGYTF
TRBJ2-1	-	-	TRBV28	TGTGCCAGCAGCCGCGACTATGCGCAGTTCTTC	CASSRDYAQFF
TRBJ2-5	TRBD2	-	TRBV9	TGTGCCCGCAGCGTGAGTCTAGCGGGGGGTGGTCAAGAGACCCAGTACTTC	CARSVSLAGGGQETQYF
TRBJ1-2	-	many	TRBV4-1	TGCGCCAGCAGCCAGTTGGTGGGCGGCGGCTACACCTTC	CASSQLVGGGYTF
TRBJ2-3	TRBD2	few	TRBV3-1	TGTGCCAGCAGCCAAGTTACGGGAGGCGGGAGAGATACGCAGTATTTT	CASSQVTGGGRDTQYF
TRBJ2-7	-	-	TRBV2	TGTGCCAGCATGCCCAGGATCGACTCCTACGAGCAGTACTTC	CASMPRIDSYEQYF
TRBJ1-6	TRBD1	many	TRBV7-2	TGTGCCAGCAGCTCACGACAGGGTGATTCACCCCTCCACTTT	CASSSRQGDSPLHF
TRBJ2-7	TRBD1	-	TRBV6-4	TGTGCCAGCAGTGCCTCCACGTACCGGCAGGGGGTTACCTACGAGCAGTACTTC	CASSASTYRQGVTYEQYF
TRBJ2-5	-	few	TRBV12-3/TRBV12-4	TGTGCCAGCAGTTTGGGAGACGAGGTGTACTTC	CASSLGDEVYF
TRBJ2-3	TRBD1	few	TRBV5-1	TGCGCCAGCAGCTTCCAGGGGGCAGGAGATACGCGGTATTTT	CASSFQGAGDTRYF
TRBJ2-7	-	-	TRBV7-6	TGTGCCAGCAGCTGGGGGTCGCCCTCCTACGAGCAGTACTTC	CASSWGSPSYEQYF
TRBJ2-1	TRBD2	-	TRBV20-1	TGCAGTGCTATGGGGGGGTGGCGGACCCACAATGAGCAGTTCTTC	CSAMGGWRTHNEQFF
TRBJ2-7	-	many	TRBV25-1	TGTGCCAGCAGTCCTGGGCAGAGCAGGACTTACGAGCAGTACTTC	CASSPGQSRTYEQYF
TRBJ2-4	TRBD2	-	TRBV20-1	TGCAGTGCCCTGGGGACTAGCGGGACCCAAAACATTCAGTACTTC	CSALGTSGTQNIQYF
TRBJ2-7	-	many	TRBV12-3/TRBV12-4	TGTGCCAGCAGTTTATTGGTGGAGCAGTACTTC	CASSLLVEQYF
TRBJ1-1	-	-	TRBV12-3/TRBV12-4	TGTGCCCGCAGTCTCCGACAGGTGGTTACCGAAGCTTTCTTT	CARSLRQVVTEAFF
TRBJ1-1	-	-	TRBV7-9	TGTGCCAGCAGCTTAAGTGGGGGGGGCAGGGCGTCAACTGAAGCTTTCTTT	CASSLSGGGRASTEAFF
TRBJ2-7	-	-	TRBV12-3/TRBV12-4	TGTGCCAGCACCTCGACGCCGTACGAGCAGTACTTC	CASTSTPYEQYF
TRBJ1-5	-	-	TRBV7-9	TGTGCCAGCCTAGTGGGGTATCAGCCCCAGCATTTT	CASLVGYQPQHF
TRBJ1-1	TRBD1	-	TRBV7-2	TGTGCCAGCAGCGGACAGACAGGGGTAAACACTGAAGCTTTCTTT	CASSGQTGVNTEAFF
TRBJ2-7	TRBD2	many	TRBV4-1	TGCGCCAGCAGCCATCTAGCGGGAGGGGCCAGCTACGAGCAGTACTTC	CASSHLAGGASYEQYF
TRBJ1-1	-	-	TRBV12-3/TRBV12-4	TGTGCCAGCAGTTCCCTAAGCAGGAACAACACTGAAGCTTTCTTT	CASSSLSRNNTEAFF
TRBJ2-7	TRBD2	-	TRBV27	TGTGCCAGCCGAGGTTCTAGCGGGAGTAAAGAGCAGTACTTC	CASRGSSGSKEQYF
TRBJ2-7	-	-	TRBV10-3	TGTGCCATCAGTGATGGGGGAGCCTACGAGCAGTACTTC	CAISDGGAYEQYF
TRBJ1-2	-	many	TRBV7-6	TGTGCCAGCAGCTTAGACCCACGAAACTATGGCTACACCTTC	CASSLDPRNYGYTF
TRBJ2-7	TRBD1	-	TRBV20-1	TGCAGTGCTAGAGAGCTGGGACAGGGGGTTCACTACGAGCAGTACTTC	CSARELGQGVHYEQYF
TRBJ2-3	TRBD1	-	TRBV9	TGTGCCAGCAGCGAAGGACTACAACAGGGGGTCACAGATACGCAGTATTTT	CASSEGLQQGVTDTQYF
TRBJ2-2	TRBD1	few	TRBV19	TGTGCCAGTAGTGCCAGAGACAGGGGGCGGAACACCGGGGAGCTGTTTTTT	CASSARDRGRNTGELFF
TRBJ2-1	TRBD2	many	TRBV12-3/TRBV12-4	TGTGCCAGCAGGACGGGACTAGCGGGGAACAATGAGCAGTTCTTC	CASRTGLAGNNEQFF